This TCR beta chain originates from a study of blood T cell repertoires in COVID-19. Study at large: COVID-19 samples, acute and convalescent, were from the United States, Italy and Spain. Sources were T cells, B-cell-depleted T cells, or PBMCs; the material itself was cDNA or gDNA.

TCRdb keeps only in-frame clones here, not all; method: immunoSEQ multiplex PCR. Of tens of thousands of clones in the sample, 70% to 85% were seen once. The sequence was obtained from a human donor in a cohort sampled during active COVID-19. Sample: peripheral blood.

The CDR3 here is CASSSLKTGVNTEAFF. DNA for the CDR3: TGTGCCAGCAGTTCCCTAAAGACAGGGGTGAACACTGAAGCTTTCTTT. This chain joins TRBV27 and TRBJ1-1; the match to TRBD1 covers 8 bases. After removal of 4 bases from V and 0 bases from J, the junction contained 7 bases not matched to a gene. Germline V CDR1 and CDR2: MNHEY, SMNVEV (reference sequence). The CDR3 totals 16 residues.